These 30 T cell receptor beta chains came from one sample sequenced in a study of shared clonotypes between healthy human individuals. The repertoire was sequenced with immunoSEQ multiplex PCR; TCRdb's copy has only in-frame clones and lacks some. The sample holds about 1.1 million clones, around three quarters seen once. Input material: memory CD4+ T cells from PBMCs. Subset here: CD45RA-negative fraction. These receptors were obtained from a man in his late teens or twenties in good health. Some clones in this sample may be carry-over from other donors' samples.

Only one count was recorded for this clone. This chain connects TRBV5-1 to TRBJ1-3; D might be TRBD1 (5 bases). With 0 bases removed from V and 4 bases from J, the gap between germline ends came to 23 bases. The CDR3 has 19 residues. Germline V CDR1 and CDR2: SGHRS, YFSETQ. The CDR3 spells CASSLAGAGEPFSGNTIYF. The DNA for the CDR3 is TGCGCCAGCAGCTTGGCCGGGGCTGGGGAGCCTTTCTCGGGAAACACCATATATTTT. Full variable domain (outside the CDR3, taken from reference TRBV5-1 and TRBJ1-3): KAGVTQTPRYLIKTRGQQVTLSCSPISGHRSVSWYQQTPGQGLQFLFEYFSETQRNKGNFPGRFSGRQFSNSRSEMNVSTLELGDSALYLCASSLAGAGEPFSGNTIYFGEGSWLTVV.

CDR3 nucleotides: TGTGCCAGCAGGGGCGGGAGGATCACAGATACGCAGTATTTT. Its protein is CASRGGRITDTQYF. The rearrangement uses TRBV2 and TRBJ2-3, with 8 bases identical to TRBD2. This CDR3 comprises 14 residues. CDR1 and CDR2 from the germline V gene are SNHLY and FYNNEI. The J segment lost 2 bases and the V segment lost 6 bases, leaving 4 bases of the junction unmatched.

The chain carries TRBV11-3 and TRBJ2-2, with D possibly matching TRBD1 (6 bases). Germline lookup yields CDR1 SGHNT and CDR2 YENEEA. Trimming shortened V by 3 bases and J by 6 bases, and 11 bases separated the two germline ends. This CDR3 region has 14 residues. This CDR3 is CASSLDSLPGELFF. The DNA of the CDR3 is TGTGCCAGCAGCTTGGACAGCCTGCCCGGGGAGCTGTTTTTT.

This clone was observed a handful of times. This chain links TRBV28 with TRBJ2-2; TRBD1 matches at 12 bases. Trimming cost V 6 bases and J 7 bases; bases outside gene matches: 9. The germline CDR1 and CDR2 sequences are MDHEN and SYDVKM. CDR3 length equals 16 residues. CDR3 protein: CASRIRDRGLGGELFF. The CDR3 DNA sequence: TGTGCCAGCAGGATACGGGACAGGGGGCTTGGCGGGGAGCTGTTTTTT.

The gene calls are TRBV9 and TRBJ2-5, with 8 bases identical to TRBD1. CDR1 is SGDLS and CDR2 is YYNGEE in the germline V gene. V trimming: 4 bases; J trimming: 3 bases; junction bases outside the gene matches: 8. This CDR3 is 15 amino acids long. CDR3 residues: CASSPPQQGEETQYF. CDR3 bases: TGTGCCAGCAGCCCACCCCAACAGGGGGAAGAGACCCAGTACTTC.

The count of this clone is one. V and J are TRBV5-1 and TRBJ2-5; 8 nucleotides align to TRBD1. Germline V gene lookup returns CDR1 SGHRS and CDR2 YFSETQ. The V gene end was trimmed by 6 bases and the J gene end by 1 base; junction bases not matched to a gene: 5. This CDR3 is built from 14 residues. This CDR3 reads CASTMGQAQETQYF. The CDR3 DNA sequence: TGCGCCAGCACTATGGGACAGGCCCAAGAGACCCAGTACTTC. Combining the CDR3 with reference TRBV5-1 and TRBJ2-5 gives the whole variable domain KAGVTQTPRYLIKTRGQQVTLSCSPISGHRSVSWYQQTPGQGLQFLFEYFSETQRNKGNFPGRFSGRQFSNSRSEMNVSTLELGDSALYLCASTMGQAQETQYFGPGTRLLVL.

This chain uses TRBV28 with TRBJ1-2, with D maybe TRBD1 (5 bases). Germline lookup yields CDR1 MDHEN and CDR2 SYDVKM. CDR3 length equals 13 residues. Trimming stripped 6 bases from V and 7 bases from J, with 15 bases between. CDR3 region: CASSRSRERGYTF. CDR3 DNA sequence: TGTGCCAGCAGCAGGAGCAGGGAACGTGGCTACACCTTC.

In the case of this clone: Different DNA sequences within this sample yield the same CDR3. The J gene is TRBJ1-1, the V gene TRBV19; unclear D gene. The V end was cut by 1 base, the J end by 4 bases, with 7 bases between. This CDR3 is built from 13 residues. CDR1 is LNHDA, CDR2 SQIVND, per germline (reference sequence). The CDR3 loop reads CASSIVIGTEAFF. The CDR3 DNA sequence: TGTGCCAGTAGTATAGTCATAGGCACTGAAGCTTTCTTT.

The chain couples TRBV13 to TRBJ1-5; unclear D gene. The CDR3 loop spans 14 amino acids. In germline, CDR1 is PRHDT, CDR2 FYEKMQ (reference sequence). V lost 0 bases, J lost 3 bases, and 6 bases lay in between. DNA for the CDR3: TGTGCCAGCAGCTTAGGCGTCCTCAATCAGCCCCAGCATTTT. It codes for CASSLGVLNQPQHF.

In its sample, this clone was seen many times. This chain connects TRBV14 to TRBJ1-2; TRBD1 is a possible D gene (6 bases). The CDR3 totals 17 residues. The germline V and J ends were trimmed by 0 bases and 2 bases, with 16 bases remaining between them. The germline gives CDR1 SGHDN, CDR2 FVKESK. The DNA of the CDR3 is TGTGCCAGCAGCCAAGATCGCGACCACAGGGCGAACTATGGCTACACCTTC. Protein: CASSQDRDHRANYGYTF.

This clone is a singleton in its sample. The rearrangement joins TRBV6-6 to TRBJ2-7, with TRBD1 matching over 8 bases. This CDR3 comprises 13 residues. V shed 6 bases and J 3 bases; nucleotides not matched to a gene: 4. The germline CDR1 and CDR2 sequences are MNHNY and SVGAGI (reference sequence). The CDR3, as DNA: TGTGCCAGCAGAACACAGGGGGTCTACGAGCAGTACTTC. Protein sequence: CASRTQGVYEQYF.

This clone has a handful of counts. The genes are TRBV29-1 and TRBJ1-1, with TRBD1 matching 9 bases. The V segment lost 4 bases and the J segment 0 bases; nucleotides outside the gene matches: 3. Germline-derived CDR1 and CDR2 are SQVTM and ANQGSEA. The CDR3 has 14 residues. Here the CDR3 reads CSVARTGVNTEAFF. In DNA form, the CDR3 reads TGCAGCGTTGCGCGGACAGGGGTGAACACTGAAGCTTTCTTT.

The chain has TRBV5-1 and TRBJ2-5, with 8 nucleotides matching TRBD2. The CDR3 contains 15 residues. Germline V CDR1 and CDR2: SGHRS, YFSETQ. Germline trimming cut 4 bases from V and 5 bases from J; bases unmatched to any gene: 10. For the CDR3, the DNA is TGCGCCAGCAGCACCACCGGGACTAGAGGGGAGACCCAGTACTTC. Protein: CASSTTGTRGETQYF.

There are many counts of this clone. The V call is TRBV4-1, the J call TRBJ2-5; 7 nucleotides match TRBD2. CDR1 and CDR2 (germline): MGHRA, YSYEKL. V shed 1 base, J shed 1 base, and the junction held 6 bases outside the gene matches. This CDR3 is 16 amino acids long. The CDR3 spells CASSQVPSGFQETQYF. CDR3 coding DNA: TGCGCCAGCAGCCAAGTTCCTAGCGGATTCCAAGAGACCCAGTACTTC.

V gene TRBV11-2 combines with J gene TRBJ1-2, with 12 bases fitting TRBD1. Germline V lookup: CDR1 SGHAT, CDR2 FQNNGV. This CDR3 spans 14 amino acids. Trimming cost V 7 bases and J 14 bases; bases outside gene matches: 14. The CDR3 DNA reads TGTGCCAGCACTCAAGACGGGACAGGGGGCGCAGGGACCTTC. It translates to CASTQDGTGGAGTF.

The rearrangement uses TRBV10-3 and TRBJ1-2; D possibly corresponds to TRBD1 (5 bases). Between the trimmed V and J ends, which lost 0 bases and 5 bases, there was a span of 7 bases. Germline V gene sequence: CDR1 ENHRY, CDR2 SYGVKD. CDR3 length: 13 residues. CDR3 loop: CAISESGGYGYTF. The CDR3, as DNA: TGTGCCATCAGTGAGTCGGGGGGGTATGGCTACACCTTC.

The CDR3 loop is CASSRGTSGTYEQYF. The DNA for the CDR3 is TGTGCCAGCAGCAGAGGGACTAGCGGCACCTACGAGCAGTACTTC. The chain combines TRBV5-4 with TRBJ2-7; 11 nucleotides align to TRBD2. This CDR3 has 15 amino acids. V shed 4 bases, J shed 2 bases, and the junction held 5 bases outside the gene matches. The germline V gene encodes CDR1 SGHNT and CDR2 YYREEE (reference sequence).

The J gene is TRBJ1-4, the V gene TRBV19, with TRBD1 identical over 7 bases. Germline CDR1 is LNHDA and CDR2 is SQIVND (reference sequence). Trimming took 2 bases from V and 7 from J; bases not matched to a gene: 1. The CDR3 runs to 13 residues. CDR3 region: CASSIPGGEKLFF. CDR3 bases: TGTGCCAGTAGTATACCAGGGGGTGAAAAACTGTTTTTT. The full variable domain, with the rest looked up from reference TRBV19 and TRBJ1-4, is DGGITQSPKYLFRKEGQNVTLSCEQNLNHDAMYWYRQDPGQGLRLIYYSQIVNDFQKGDIAEGYSVSREKKESFPLTVTSAQKNPTAFYLCASSIPGGEKLFFGSGTQLSVL.

V gene TRBV10-3 combines with J gene TRBJ2-1; 7 bases line up with TRBD2. The germline gives CDR1 ENHRY, CDR2 SYGVKD. V lost 6 bases to trimming and J lost 8 bases; unmatched junction nucleotides: 10. This CDR3 comprises 14 residues. The CDR3 is CAISALTSSDEQFF. The CDR3 DNA reads as TGTGCCATCAGCGCTCTGACTAGCTCGGATGAGCAGTTCTTC.

The chain links TRBV5-1 to TRBJ2-1, with TRBD2 matching 11 bases. Per germline, CDR1 SGHRS and CDR2 YFSETQ. This CDR3 contains 16 residues. V was pared by 0 bases and J by 8 bases, with 7 bases of the junction left unmatched. The DNA for the CDR3 is TGCGCCAGCAGCTTGGTTCCTAGCGGGAGGACCGATGAGCAGTTCTTC. Its protein is CASSLVPSGRTDEQFF.

The table lists this clone with a count of one. The V and J genes are TRBV6-1 and TRBJ2-3; D is unclear. V lost 8 bases, J lost 2 bases, and 14 bases lay in between. This CDR3 spans 14 amino acids. CDR1 and CDR2 from the germline V gene are MNHNS and SASEGT. Here the CDR3 DNA reads TGTGCCAGCTCAAGGACGGTTAACACAGATACGCAGTATTTT. This translates into CASSRTVNTDTQYF.

The chain couples TRBV5-4 to TRBJ2-2, with D tentatively TRBD2 (6 bases). The germline V gene encodes CDR1 SGHNT and CDR2 YYREEE (reference sequence). Between the trimmed V and J ends, which lost 1 base and 4 bases, there was a span of 17 bases. The CDR3 has 17 amino acids. The CDR3 coding sequence is TGTGCCAGCAGCTTGTGGAGAAGCGGAGGGCTCACCGGGGAGCTGTTTTTT. Protein product: CASSLWRSGGLTGELFF.

The chain is built from TRBV5-7 and TRBJ1-2; a possible D gene is TRBD1 (6 bases). TRBV5-7 is identified as an open reading frame with a role that is uncertain. This CDR3 spans 19 amino acids. The V end lost 1 base, the J end lost 4 bases, and 26 bases lay between the germline ends. The CDR3 region has the DNA TGTGCCAGCAGCTTGTTTTTGATTTTAATGGGGGCGGCTAGCTATGGCTACACCTTC. This sequence encodes CASSLFLILMGAASYGYTF.

The chain is built from TRBV30 and TRBJ2-3; 9 bases agree with TRBD1. Germline assignment: CDR1 GTSNPN and CDR2 SVGIG (reference sequence). The CDR3 totals 14 residues. Trimming took 4 bases from V and 4 from J; bases not matched to a gene: 6. The CDR3 nucleotides read TGTGCCTGGACACCGGGACAGGGAGCAGATACGCAGTATTTT. Its protein product is CAWTPGQGADTQYF.

The rearrangement joins TRBV27 to TRBJ2-2, with D perhaps TRBD1 (6 bases). The CDR3 loop spans 12 amino acids. V was clipped by 6 bases and J by 8 bases, with 10 bases between them. Germline V gene lookup returns CDR1 MNHEY and CDR2 SMNVEV (reference sequence). CDR3 in amino acids: CASSRGTGELFF. The CDR3 region has the DNA TGTGCCAGCAGCAGGGGCACAGGGGAGCTGTTTTTT.

Concerning this clone itself: The sample contains more than one DNA sequence encoding this CDR3. V and J are TRBV27 and TRBJ1-1; D gene ambiguous. The CDR3 length is 13 residues. Between the trimmed V and J ends, which lost 2 bases and 1 base, there was a span of 5 bases. CDR1 is MNHEY and CDR2 is SMNVEV in the germline V gene (reference sequence). This CDR3 is CASSLSRNTEAFF. The CDR3 region has the DNA TGTGCCAGCAGTTTAAGTCGGAACACTGAAGCTTTCTTT.

In this sample, this clone turned up once. The same CDR3 arises from other DNA sequences in this sample as well. The rearrangement uses TRBV2 and TRBJ1-5; D is undetermined. The germline V and J ends were trimmed by 1 base and 2 bases, with 6 bases remaining between them. Germline V gene lookup returns CDR1 SNHLY and CDR2 FYNNEI. The CDR3 covers 14 residues. Here the CDR3 DNA reads TGTGCCAGCAGTGAAGGCCGGGGCAATCAGCCCCAGCATTTT. Its protein is CASSEGRGNQPQHF.

Concerning this clone: Other DNA sequences in the sample encode the same CDR3. The chain joins TRBV7-2 to TRBJ2-7, with no clear D. Trimming left V 2 bases short and J 4 bases short, with 3 bases between. This CDR3 spans 11 amino acids. Germline V lookup: CDR1 SGHTA, CDR2 FQGNSA. The CDR3 loop is CASSLRYEQYF. For the CDR3, the DNA is TGTGCCAGCAGCTTAAGATACGAGCAGTACTTC. Filled out from reference TRBV7-2 and TRBJ2-7, the complete variable domain reads GAGVSQSPSNKVTEKGKDVELRCDPISGHTALYWYRQSLGQGLEFLIYFQGNSAPDKSGLPSDRFSAERTGGSVSTLTIQRTQQEDSAVYLCASSLRYEQYFGPGTRLTVT.

This chain connects TRBV7-3 to TRBJ2-1; 11 bases line up with TRBD2. J was trimmed by 2 bases and V by 8 bases; bases with no gene match: 5. CDR3 length equals 15 residues. Germline lookup yields CDR1 SGHTA and CDR2 FQGTGA. The CDR3 DNA sequence: TGTGCCAGCGGATTACTAGCGGGAGCCTACAATGAGCAGTTCTTC. This translates into CASGLLAGAYNEQFF.

The chain carries TRBV4-3 and TRBJ1-4, with D hard to call. This CDR3 contains 15 residues. Looked up from germline, CDR1 is LGHNA and CDR2 is YSLEER. Trimming took off 4 bases at V and 7 bases at J, with 16 bases between the two ends. CDR3 region: CASSRTGGTGEKLFF. DNA of the CDR3: TGCGCCAGCAGCCGGACGGGAGGCACCGGTGAAAAACTGTTTTTT.